A selection of T cell receptor beta chains follows, all from one sample in a study of Ad26.COV2.S vaccination and SARS-CoV-2 variants. TCRdb's copy holds only in-frame clones and misses some; the assay was immunoSEQ multiplex PCR. The sample lists around 370,000 clones, under 95% occurring once. The sequencing here drew on peripheral blood, taken after recovery from COVID-19. These TCRs come from a human donor who had recovered from COVID-19. Both conserved end residues are part of each CDR3. A D gene is named only where the DNA matches it firmly. Size tells how often a clone was seen (once, few, many) or the class of an expanded clone, and some rows leave it out.

TRBV25-1,TRBJ1-2,TRBD1,.,TGTGCCAGCAGTGAAGGGACAGGGTTGGGGTATGGCTACACCTTC,CASSEGTGLGYGYTF
TRBV19,TRBJ1-2,.,.,TGTGCCAGTAGTATAAACCCCTTTTATGAAGGTACTAACTATGGCTACACCTTC,CASSINPFYEGTNYGYTF
TRBV6-5,TRBJ1-4,.,.,TGTGCCAGCAGTTACTCTACGGGTGGCGAAAAACTGTTTTTT,CASSYSTGGEKLFF
TRBV6-6,TRBJ1-3,.,.,TGTGCCAGCAGTTACGTCTCCCGAGGTGGAAACACCATATATTTT,CASSYVSRGGNTIYF
TRBV7-9,TRBJ2-7,.,.,TGTGCCAGCAGCTCCGGACAACAGGAACTCGGGGCCTTC,CASSSGQQELGAF
TRBV6-6,TRBJ2-2,.,.,TGTGCCAGCGAGCACACCGGGGAGCTGTTTTTT,CASEHTGELFF
TRBV5-4,TRBJ1-6,TRBD1,.,TGTGCCAGCAGCTCGTACAGGGGGGGGAGTAATTCACCCCTCCACTTT,CASSSYRGGSNSPLHF
TRBV4-1,TRBJ1-1,.,.,TGCGCCAGCAGCCAAGATTATTCGGGGGAGAGTTACACTGAAGCTTTCTTT,CASSQDYSGESYTEAFF
TRBV2,TRBJ1-4,.,.,TGTGCCAGCAGTGAAGCTCACAGAGACGGCCCGGCCCATAATGAAAAACTGTTTTTT,CASSEAHRDGPAHNEKLFF
TRBV9,TRBJ1-1,.,.,TGTGCCAGCAGCCCTAGAGGAGTTGGAGCTTTCTTT,CASSPRGVGAFF
TRBV12-5,TRBJ2-7,TRBD1,.,TGTGCTAGTGTCCTGGGACAGGGCTACGAGCAGTACTTC,CASVLGQGYEQYF
TRBV5-1,TRBJ2-7,TRBD1,.,TGCGCCAGCAGCTCGACAGGGGGAGAGCAGTACTTC,CASSSTGGEQYF
TRBV7-6,TRBJ1-6,.,few,TGTGCCAGCAGCGACCGAGTGGCCTCACCTTCTCGGCAGGGTTCACCCCTCCACTTT,CASSDRVASPSRQGSPLHF
TRBV5-6,TRBJ2-7,.,.,TGTGCCAGCAGCTGGGGGGGCATCGGACAGTCCTACGAGCAGTACTTC,CASSWGGIGQSYEQYF
TRBV19,TRBJ1-5,TRBD1,.,TGTGCCAGTAGTAAAGGGACAGGTCGTTTCGGCAATCAGCCCCAGCATTTT,CASSKGTGRFGNQPQHF
TRBV7-9,TRBJ1-2,TRBD1,.,TGTGCCAGCAGCTTAGCGTCTGACAGGGGGTGGAACTATGGCTACACCTTC,CASSLASDRGWNYGYTF
TRBV29-1,TRBJ2-1,.,.,TGCAGCGTTGATCCTGGCCGTAACAGCGACAATGAGCAGTTCTTC,CSVDPGRNSDNEQFF
TRBV4-3,TRBJ1-1,.,.,TGCGCCAGCAGCCAAGATGGCGGCATGAACACTGAAGCTTTCTTT,CASSQDGGMNTEAFF
TRBV7-2,TRBJ2-1,.,.,TGTGCCAGCACCCTAGGGGGTATTGAGCAGTTCTTC,CASTLGGIEQFF
TRBV19,TRBJ1-1,.,.,TGTGCCAGTAGTAATCGGAGGGTTGGCACTGAAGCTTTCTTT,CASSNRRVGTEAFF
TRBV7-8,TRBJ2-3,.,once,TGTGCCAGCAGCTTAGTAGGATCGGATACGCAGTATTTT,CASSLVGSDTQYF
TRBV19,TRBJ1-1,TRBD1,.,TGTGCCAGTAGTGGGCAGGTAGGGACAGGAAGGACTGAAGCTTTCTTT,CASSGQVGTGRTEAFF
TRBV5-4,TRBJ1-1,TRBD1,.,TGTGCCAGCAGCTTCGGACAGGGCAGGACTGAAGCTTTCTTT,CASSFGQGRTEAFF
TRBV5-1,TRBJ1-2,.,.,TGCGCCAGCAGCTTGGCCGAAGGGGAAGGCTACACCTTC,CASSLAEGEGYTF
TRBV27,TRBJ2-2,.,.,TGTGCCACCGGGACAACGAACACCGGGGAGCTGTTTTTT,CATGTTNTGELFF
TRBV2,TRBJ1-3,TRBD1,few,TGTGCCAGTGACAGGGATGGAAACACCATATATTTT,CASDRDGNTIYF
TRBV7-2,TRBJ2-2,.,.,TGTGCCAGCAGCCCACAGCGAACGTCCGGGGAGCTGTTTTTT,CASSPQRTSGELFF
TRBV18,TRBJ2-7,TRBD1,.,TGTGCCAGCTCACCATCGGGGGACAGGATCTACTACGAGCAGTACTTC,CASSPSGDRIYYEQYF